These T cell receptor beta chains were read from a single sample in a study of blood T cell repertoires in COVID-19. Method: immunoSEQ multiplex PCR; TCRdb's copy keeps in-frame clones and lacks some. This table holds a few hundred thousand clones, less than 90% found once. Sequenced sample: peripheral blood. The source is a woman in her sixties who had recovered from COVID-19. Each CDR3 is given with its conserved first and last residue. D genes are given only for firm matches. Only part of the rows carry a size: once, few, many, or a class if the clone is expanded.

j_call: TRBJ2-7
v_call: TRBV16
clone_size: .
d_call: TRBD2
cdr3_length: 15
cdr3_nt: TGTGCCAGCAGCCAACCGGGAGGTTGGGTTTACGAGCAGTACTTC
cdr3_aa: CASSQPGGWVYEQYF

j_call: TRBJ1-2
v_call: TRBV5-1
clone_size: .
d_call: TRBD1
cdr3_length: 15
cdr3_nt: TGCGCCAGCAGCTCCCCGGGACAGGGAGGTTTTGGCTACACCTTC
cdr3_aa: CASSSPGQGGFGYTF

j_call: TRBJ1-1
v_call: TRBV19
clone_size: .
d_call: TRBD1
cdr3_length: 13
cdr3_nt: TGTGCCAGCGGACAGGGCTCGAACACTGAAGCTTTCTTT
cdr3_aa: CASGQGSNTEAFF

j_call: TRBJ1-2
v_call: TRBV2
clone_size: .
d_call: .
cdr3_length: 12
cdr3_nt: TGTGCCAGCAGACCTGACAGGCTTGGCTACACCTTC
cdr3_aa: CASRPDRLGYTF

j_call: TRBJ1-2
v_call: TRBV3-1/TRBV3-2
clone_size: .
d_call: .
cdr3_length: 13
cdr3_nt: TGTGCCAGCAGCCGCTTACAGGGCTATGGCTACACCTTC
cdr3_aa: CASSRLQGYGYTF

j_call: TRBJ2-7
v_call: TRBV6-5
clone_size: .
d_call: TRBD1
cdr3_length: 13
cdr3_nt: TGTGCCAGCAGTCTTGGGGACAGCTACGAGCAGTACTTC
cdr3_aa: CASSLGDSYEQYF

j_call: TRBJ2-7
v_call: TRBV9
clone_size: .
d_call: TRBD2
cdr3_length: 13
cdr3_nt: TGTGCCAGCAGTGCCGGGCGGGGGTACGAGCAGTACTTC
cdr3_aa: CASSAGRGYEQYF

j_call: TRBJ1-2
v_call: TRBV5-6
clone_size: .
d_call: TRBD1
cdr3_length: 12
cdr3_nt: TGTGCCAGCAGCACCGGGACAGCTGGCTACACCTTC
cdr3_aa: CASSTGTAGYTF

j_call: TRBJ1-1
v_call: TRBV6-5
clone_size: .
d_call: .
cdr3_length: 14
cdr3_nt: TGTGCCAGCCTCCTCGGCGGGATGAACACTGAAGCTTTCTTT
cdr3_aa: CASLLGGMNTEAFF

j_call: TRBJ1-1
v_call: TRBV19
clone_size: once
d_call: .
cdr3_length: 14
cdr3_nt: TGTGCCAGTAGCTTACTACAGGGAGTAACTGAAGCTTTCTTT
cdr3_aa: CASSLLQGVTEAFF

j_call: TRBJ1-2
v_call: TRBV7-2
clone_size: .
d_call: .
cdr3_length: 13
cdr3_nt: TGTGCCAGCAGCTTAATGCCAGGGGATGGCTACACCTTC
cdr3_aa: CASSLMPGDGYTF

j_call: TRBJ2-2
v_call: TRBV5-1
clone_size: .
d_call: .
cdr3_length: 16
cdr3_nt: TGCGCCAGCAGCCCGGGATCAAGGGGAGGCACCGGGGAGCTGTTTTTT
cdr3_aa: CASSPGSRGGTGELFF

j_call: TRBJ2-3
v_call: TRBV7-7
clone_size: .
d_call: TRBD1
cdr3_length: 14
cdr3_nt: TGTGCTAGCAGCTTAGAACAGGGGGCAGATACGCAGTATTTT
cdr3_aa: CASSLEQGADTQYF

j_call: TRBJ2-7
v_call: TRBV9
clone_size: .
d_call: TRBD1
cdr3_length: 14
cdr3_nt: TGTGCCAGCAGCGTCCGGGACAGAGACTACGAGCAGTACTTC
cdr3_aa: CASSVRDRDYEQYF

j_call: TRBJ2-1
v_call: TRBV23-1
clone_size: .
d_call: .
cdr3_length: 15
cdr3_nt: TGCGCCAGCAGTCATTCCCGGGACAAGAAAAATGAGCAGTTCTTC
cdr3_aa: CASSHSRDKKNEQFF

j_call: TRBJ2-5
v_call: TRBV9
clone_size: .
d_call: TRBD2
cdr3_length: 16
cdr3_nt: TGTGCCAGCAGCACGGGACTAGCGGGGGTCACGGAGACCCAGTACTTC
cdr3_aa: CASSTGLAGVTETQYF

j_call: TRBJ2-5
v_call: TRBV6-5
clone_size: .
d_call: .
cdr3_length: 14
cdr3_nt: TGTGCCAGCAGTTACTCGGGCAGCCAAGAGACCCAGTACTTC
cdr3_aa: CASSYSGSQETQYF

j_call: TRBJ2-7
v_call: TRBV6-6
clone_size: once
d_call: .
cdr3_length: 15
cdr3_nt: TGTGCCAGCAGTTACGAGTCTAGCGTACTCTACGAGCAGTACTTC
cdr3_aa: CASSYESSVLYEQYF

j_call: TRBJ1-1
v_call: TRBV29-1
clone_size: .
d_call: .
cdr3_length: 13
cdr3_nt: TGCAGCGTTGAGATCGAGATGAACACTGAAGCTTTCTTT
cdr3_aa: CSVEIEMNTEAFF

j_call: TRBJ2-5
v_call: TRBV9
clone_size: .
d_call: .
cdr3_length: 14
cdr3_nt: TGTGCCAGCAGCGCCGGGGGGCCGGAGGAGACCCAGTACTTC
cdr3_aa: CASSAGGPEETQYF

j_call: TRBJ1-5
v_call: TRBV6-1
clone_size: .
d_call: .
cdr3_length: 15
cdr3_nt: TGTGCCAGCAGTGAAAATACAGGGTTTGATCAGCCCCAGCATTTT
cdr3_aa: CASSENTGFDQPQHF

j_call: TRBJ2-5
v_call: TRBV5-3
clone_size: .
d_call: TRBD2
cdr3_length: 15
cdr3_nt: TGTGCCAGAAGCCGATGGACTAGCGGCCAAGAGACCCAGTACTTC
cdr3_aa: CARSRWTSGQETQYF

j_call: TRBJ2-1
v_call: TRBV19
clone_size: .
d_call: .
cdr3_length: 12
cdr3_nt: TGTGCCAGTACCCTCAGGGGGGATGAGCAGTTCTTC
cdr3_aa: CASTLRGDEQFF